The present T cell receptor beta chain was sequenced within a study of T cells in Graves' hyperthyroidism and ophthalmopathy. This clonotype was recorded a few times. The target antigen is unknown. Study-wide findings and caveats: Model predictions of ophthalmopathy came a median about six months before onset.

Diagnoses used clinical symptoms, serum thyroxine and TRAb, thyroid ultrasound and orbital computed tomography. Between the trimmed V and J ends, which lost 7 bases and 2 bases, there was a span of 15 bases. Looked up from germline, CDR1 is WSHSY and CDR2 is SAAADI. CDR3 length: 14 amino acids. RNA transcripts yielded amplified TCR beta CDR3 regions. HTBI primers drove first-round RT-PCR of the TCR CDR3. TCRdb ran MiXCR on the multiplex PCR reads and lists one entry per CDR3 protein. The table shows hundreds of thousands of distinct CDR3 sequences, with roughly 15% occurring only once. The TCR sequence derives from a woman in her sixties with Graves' ophthalmopathy. Material for sequencing was blood. The chain links TRBV10-2 to TRBJ2-7; possible D gene TRBD2, 6 bases. The CDR3 sequence: CASTQRAPPYEQYF. In DNA form, the CDR3 reads TGCGCCAGCACTCAGCGGGCCCCCCCCTACGAGCAGTACTTC.